The entry below gives a single TCR beta chain sequence along with its context. The germline CDR1 and CDR2 sequences are KGHSH and LQKENI. V trimming: 1 base; J trimming: 9 bases; junction bases outside the gene matches: 9. The CDR3 spans 17 residues. The data originate from a study of blood T cell repertoires in COVID-19. About the study: Samples representing acute and convalescent COVID-19 were sourced from the United States, Italy and Spain.

Authors' methods: Amplification with reference gene primers provided the estimates of nucleated cell counts. Measured with immunoSEQ multiplex PCR; TCRdb has only the in-frame clones, and not every one. V, J and clone size derive from that table, while D and trimming were established from the DNA sequence. Among roughly 200,000 clones listed, about four fifths were seen once. Patients from Seattle were sampled longitudinally, starting during active infection. The rearrangement links TRBV18 to TRBJ1-6, with 10 bases fitting TRBD1. The sample comprised peripheral blood. This clonotype was obtained from a woman of 80 years or more with COVID-19, enrolled during active disease. The CDR3 DNA reads as TGTGCCAGCTCACCACGGGGACAGGGGCCTGTCGGTTCACCCCTCCACTTT. Translation gives CASSPRGQGPVGSPLHF.